This T cell receptor (beta chain) was identified during a study of T cell responses to AZD1222 COVID-19 vaccine. The trim removed 5 bases at V and 5 bases at J, leaving 12 bases unmatched. The V gene's germline CDR1 is MNHNY and CDR2 SVGAGI (reference sequence). The CDR3 runs to 16 residues. Method: immunoSEQ multiplex PCR; TCRdb's copy keeps in-frame clones and lacks some. Found here are tens of thousands of clones, roughly 90% of them singletons; the top ten hold 8%. Pooling was applied to second doses at about 4 or about 12 weeks. This TCR was sampled from an adult who received the AZD1222 COVID-19 vaccine. This rearrangement joins TRBV6-6 to TRBJ2-5; TRBD1 matches at 9 bases. The sequenced sample was peripheral blood, obtained 28 days after the second AZD1222 dose. This chain's CDR3 is CASSPHIGTGRETQYF. CDR3 in DNA: TGTGCCAGCAGTCCCCATATTGGGACAGGGAGGGAGACCCAGTACTTC.